This T cell receptor (beta chain) was identified during a study of radiotherapy plus CTLA-4 blockade in lung cancer. Those with chemo-refractory metastatic non-small-cell lung cancer were treated with focal radiation combined with CTLA-4 blockade using ipilimumab. This CDR3 contains 15 residues. Germline V gene data show CDR1 as LNHNV and CDR2 as YYDKDF (reference sequence). V lost 5 bases to trimming and J lost 3 bases, with 14 bases between them. The table came from immunoSEQ multiplex PCR; TCRdb's copy has only in-frame clones and leaves some out. Of fewer than 150,000 clones in the sample, approximately 80% were seen once.

This TCR was sampled from a human donor with non-small cell lung cancer who had a partial response to radiotherapy plus ipilimumab. The genes are TRBV15 and TRBJ2-1; possible D gene TRBD2, 5 bases. The sample here was peripheral blood, taken from a patient treated with radiotherapy plus ipilimumab. The CDR3 sequence is CATSLNAGNYNEQFF. The CDR3 region has the DNA TGTGCCACCAGCCTTAACGCGGGTAACTACAATGAGCAGTTCTTC.